This T cell receptor (beta chain) was profiled in a study of cytomegalovirus exposure and HLA in healthy donors. Everyone who donated was a healthy bone marrow donor. The PCR made use of 60 Vbeta and 13 Jbeta primers. Method: immunoSEQ multiplex PCR; TCRdb's copy keeps in-frame clones and lacks some. Of 100,000 to 140,000 clones listed, approximately 84% are singletons. Germline CDR1 reads GTSNPN; CDR2 reads SVGIG (reference sequence). With 5 bases removed from V and 5 bases from J, the gap between germline ends came to 9 bases. The CDR3 has 11 amino acids. The sample consisted of PBMCs. The chain uses TRBV30 and TRBJ2-5; D is uncertain. The sequence derives from a man aged 25 to 45 in good health and CMV-seronegative. CDR3 DNA sequence: TGTGCCTGGGCCCCCAGGGAGACCCAGTACTTC. It yields the protein CAWAPRETQYF.